Listed here is a single TCR beta chain. Its specificity is unknown. This CDR3 spans 15 amino acids. The V gene lost 6 bases and the J gene lost 5 bases, with 18 bases spanning the gap. Germline CDR1 KGHSH, CDR2 LQKENI. The data belong to a study of CD8 T cells in ankylosing spondylitis. Study results and limitations: The clones that were linked to disease were reported to be significantly enriched in matched synovial fluid samples from ankylosing spondylitis patients. There was a TCR beta motif, made of eight highly homologous variants, that appeared characteristic of ankylosing spondylitis blood.

Quantitative molecular-barcoded 5'-RACE generated the TCR beta libraries. TCRdb re-called the 5' RACE reads with MiXCR, one entry per CDR3 protein. The sample carries 180,000 or so distinct CDR3 sequences, around a tenth recorded once. Sequenced sample: blood, either unsorted or a sorted T cell fraction (not recorded which). This TCR derives from a male donor with ankylosing spondylitis or in good health (not recorded which). The chain joins TRBV18 to TRBJ2-3; TRBD1 is a possible D gene (6 bases). Here the CDR3 DNA reads TGTGCCAGCTCCCGGACAGCGGTCACGGGAGATACGCAGTATTTT. The encoded protein is CASSRTAVTGDTQYF. The variable domain in full, with the rest retrieved from reference TRBV18 and TRBJ2-3, is NAGVMQNPRHLVRRRGQEARLRCSPMKGHSHVYWYRQLPEEGLKFMVYLQKENIIDESGMPKERFSAEFPKEGPSILRIQQVVRGDSAAYFCASSRTAVTGDTQYFGPGTRLTVL.